The clone carrying this TCR beta chain occurred once. The data are from a study of cytomegalovirus exposure and HLA in healthy donors. The overall study: Early release data held 75 million to 90 million unique TCRs from HLA-typed donors.

Researchers ran the PCR with 60 Vbeta and 13 Jbeta primers. Using immunoSEQ multiplex PCR, the repertoire was profiled, and TCRdb retains in-frame clones only, with some absent. The repertoire holds about 120,000 clones, with around 73% as singletons. The receptor's source is a woman in her twenties or thirties in good health and CMV-seropositive. Sequencing was performed on PBMCs.

The CDR3 coding sequence is TGTGCCAGCAGTTCCGCCCTCCCCAGGGACGAGCAGTACTTC. Its protein product is CASSSALPRDEQYF. The chain combines TRBV27 with TRBJ2-7; D is possibly TRBD1 (5 bases). The ends were cut back, 4 bases at V and 5 bases at J, with 15 bases in the middle. The germline V gene encodes CDR1 MNHEY and CDR2 SMNVEV (reference sequence). There are 14 residues in the CDR3.